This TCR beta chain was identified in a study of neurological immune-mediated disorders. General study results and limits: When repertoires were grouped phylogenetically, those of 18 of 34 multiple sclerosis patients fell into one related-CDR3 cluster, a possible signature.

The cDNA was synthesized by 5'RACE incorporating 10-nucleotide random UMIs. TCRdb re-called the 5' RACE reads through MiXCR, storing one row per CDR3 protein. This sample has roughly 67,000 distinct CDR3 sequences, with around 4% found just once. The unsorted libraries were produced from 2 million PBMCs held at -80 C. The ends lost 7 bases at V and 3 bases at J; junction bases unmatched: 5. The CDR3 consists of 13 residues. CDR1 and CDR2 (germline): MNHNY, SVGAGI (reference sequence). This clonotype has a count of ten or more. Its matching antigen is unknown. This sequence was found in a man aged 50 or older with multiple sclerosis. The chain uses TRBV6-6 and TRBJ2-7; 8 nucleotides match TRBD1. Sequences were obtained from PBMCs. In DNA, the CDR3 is TGTGCCAGCAACGGACAGGGCTTCTACGAGCAGTACTTC. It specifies CASNGQGFYEQYF.